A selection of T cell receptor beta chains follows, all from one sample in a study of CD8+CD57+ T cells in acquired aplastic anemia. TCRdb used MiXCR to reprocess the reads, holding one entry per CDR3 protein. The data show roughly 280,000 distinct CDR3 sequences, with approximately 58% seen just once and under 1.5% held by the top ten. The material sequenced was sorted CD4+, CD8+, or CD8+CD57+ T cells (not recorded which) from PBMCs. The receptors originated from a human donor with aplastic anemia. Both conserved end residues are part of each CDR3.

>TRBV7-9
CASSSSGQGAGEQYF
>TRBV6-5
CASSFILGELFF
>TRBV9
CASSVGRGDTQYF
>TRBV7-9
CASSAQMSSYNSPLHF
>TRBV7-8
CASSLGAASYEQYF
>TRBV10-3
CAISPRQEPSYGYTF
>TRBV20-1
CSARAGGTEAFF
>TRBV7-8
CASSLSKGAEAFF
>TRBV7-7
CASSFRGHTEAFF
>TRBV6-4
CASSDSASGGTDTQYF
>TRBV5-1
CASARDTNTEAFF
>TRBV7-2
CASSRGWTSGSLETQYF
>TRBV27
CASSPRLAGGPGVETQYF
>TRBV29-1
CSVEVGTSGREHTGELFF
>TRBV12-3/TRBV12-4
CASSTARQGEGGYTF
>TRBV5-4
CASSLEGVSPLHF
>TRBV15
CAISRGRDLSEQYF
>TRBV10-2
CASRSGQGSFTEAFF
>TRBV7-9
CASSLVADGQYF
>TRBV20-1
CSAPRAVEQFF
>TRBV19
CASSPARLAVFTDTQYF
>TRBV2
CASSVGELFF
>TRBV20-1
CSVAGYTF
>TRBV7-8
CASSLVSGATEAFF
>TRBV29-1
CSVAPGQGRLRNEQFF
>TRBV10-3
CAIRARGMNTEAFF
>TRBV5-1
CASSLTTGAYEQYF
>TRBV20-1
CSARGRGAEQYF
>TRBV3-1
CASSHPGDQPQHF
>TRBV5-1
CASSFGGGNTEAFF
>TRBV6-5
CAASRGAGNIQYF
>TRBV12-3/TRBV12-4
CASSLSQRGYEQYF
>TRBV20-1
CSARDPGGRYNEQFF
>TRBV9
CASSARTSGSIDEQFF
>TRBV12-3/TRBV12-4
CASSLPGKDGYTF
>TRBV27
CASSLAGFYGYTF
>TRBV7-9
CASSPTGPSGNTIYF
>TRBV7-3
CASSVGTHPQEAQYF
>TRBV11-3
CASSRHSVDYEQYF
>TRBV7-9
CASRTDTFTGELFF
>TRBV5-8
CASSSGTEGNTGELFF
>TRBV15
CATSSLIPWDNSNEQFF
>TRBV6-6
CASSYSTGSNAYEQYF
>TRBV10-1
CASSEPTGCREQYF
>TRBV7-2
CASSGQGTRVAQYF
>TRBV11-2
CASSPGRGETQYF
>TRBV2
CASRAGQGGGNTIYF
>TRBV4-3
CASSPSDRTTEAFF
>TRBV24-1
CATSAGPMGDAFF
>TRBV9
CASSVDPAGTGNSPLHF
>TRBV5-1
CASSWGQETYGYTF
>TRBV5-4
CASSWGTGDYGYTF
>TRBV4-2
CASSQDRDSSSGNTIYF
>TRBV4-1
CASSQDGLARETQYF
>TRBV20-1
CSARRLAGAHNEQFF
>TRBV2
CASSLSGITDTQYF
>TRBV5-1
CASSPDRVGWTEAFF